This T cell receptor (beta chain) comes out of a study of T cells in Graves' hyperthyroidism and ophthalmopathy. Amplification of TCR beta CDR3 regions was performed using RNA transcripts as template. Researchers ran a first-round RT-PCR on the TCR CDR3 using the HTBI primer set. TCRdb re-called the multiplex PCR reads through MiXCR, storing one row per CDR3 protein. The sample has about 840,000 distinct CDR3 sequences; around 39% are singletons. This CDR3 has 14 amino acids. The germline CDR1 and CDR2 sequences are LNHDA and SQIVND (reference sequence). V lost 10 bases and J 5 bases, leaving 17 bases between the germline ends. General study findings and limits: In the analysis, a 13 V-J model separated ophthalmopathy from stable hyperthyroidism.

These patients, aged 18 to 65, had recently diagnosed hyperthyroidism lasting under 2 months. This clonotype was counted only a few times. The antigen remains unidentified. The clonotype was recovered from a man between 18 and 29 years old with Graves' hyperthyroidism. This rearrangement joins TRBV19 to TRBJ1-4, with D possibly matching TRBD1 (5 bases). Sequencing was carried out using blood. The CDR3 sequence is CATSAGSRNEKLFF. CDR3 nucleotide sequence: TGTGCCACCTCAGCAGGGTCTCGGAATGAAAAACTGTTTTTT.